The 6 T cell receptor beta chains presented below share a single source sample, sequenced in a study of T cells after yellow fever vaccination. TCRdb reanalysed the 5' RACE reads using MiXCR and keeps one entry per CDR3 protein. This sample carries 250,000 to 350,000 distinct CDR3 sequences, less than 9.5% of them seen once, and the ten largest clones take about 3.5%. This specimen consisted of CD4+ T cells sorted from PBMCs, obtained 5 days after the yellow fever booster vaccination. The receptors come from a man younger than 30 who received the YFV17D yellow fever vaccine.

This clonotype was recorded a few times. V is TRBV5-6 and J is TRBJ2-1; either TRBD1 or TRBD2 may supply D (5 bases each). The CDR3 covers 14 residues. Germline CDR1 reads SGHDT; CDR2 reads YYEEEE. V lost 4 bases to trimming and J lost 5 bases, with 13 bases between them. CDR3 DNA: TGTGCCAGCAGCAGGCCGGGACGACACAATGAGCAGTTCTTC. Protein: CASSRPGRHNEQFF.

The table lists this clonotype with a few counts. V usage is TRBV23-1 and J usage is TRBJ2-3; D is uncertain. TRBV23-1 is an open reading frame, and its role is uncertain. This CDR3 spans 15 amino acids. V was cut by 0 bases and J by 2 bases, with 9 bases left in between. The CDR3 spells CASSQSPDDTDTQYF. CDR3 sequence (DNA): TGCGCCAGCAGTCAATCTCCGGACGACACAGATACGCAGTATTTT.

The gene calls are TRBV20-1 and TRBJ2-7; 8 nucleotides align to TRBD1. Germline CDR1 is DFQATT and CDR2 is SNEGSKA (reference sequence). Trimming at V came to 4 bases and at J to 2 bases, leaving 4 bases not matched to a gene. This CDR3 contains 13 residues. CDR3 sequence reads: CSAKTGGTYEQYF. CDR3 nucleotides: TGCAGTGCTAAAACAGGGGGGACCTACGAGCAGTACTTC.

This clonotype has at least ten counts. This chain connects TRBV4-3 to TRBJ1-3; D is undetermined. V dropped 0 bases and J dropped 0 bases, with 6 bases sitting between them. The CDR3 has 15 amino acids. Germline CDR1 reads LGHNA; CDR2 reads YSLEER. Here the CDR3 reads CASSQDYRSGNTIYF. CDR3 coding DNA: TGCGCCAGCAGCCAAGATTACCGCTCTGGAAACACCATATATTTT.

This clonotype was counted a few times. This rearrangement joins TRBV20-1 to TRBJ1-5; the D gene is possibly TRBD1 (5 bases). V lost 4 bases, J lost 0 bases, and 10 bases lay in between. Germline V CDR1 and CDR2: DFQATT, SNEGSKA (reference sequence). The CDR3 is 14 amino acids. The CDR3 here is CSAIGADSNQPQHF. The CDR3, as DNA: TGCAGTGCTATAGGGGCGGATAGCAATCAGCCCCAGCATTTT.

The chain carries TRBV18 and TRBJ2-3, with D possibly being TRBD1 or TRBD2 (5 bases each). The CDR3 runs 16 residues. Trimming took off 5 bases at V and 2 bases at J, with 17 bases between the two ends. Germline V gives CDR1 KGHSH, CDR2 LQKENI. This CDR3 reads CASSSGQQTYTDTQYF. The CDR3 DNA sequence: TGTGCCAGCTCAAGCGGACAACAGACGTACACAGATACGCAGTATTTT. Drawing the rest from reference TRBV18 and TRBJ2-3, the complete variable domain is NAGVMQNPRHLVRRRGQEARLRCSPMKGHSHVYWYRQLPEEGLKFMVYLQKENIIDESGMPKERFSAEFPKEGPSILRIQQVVRGDSAAYFCASSSGQQTYTDTQYFGPGTRLTVL.